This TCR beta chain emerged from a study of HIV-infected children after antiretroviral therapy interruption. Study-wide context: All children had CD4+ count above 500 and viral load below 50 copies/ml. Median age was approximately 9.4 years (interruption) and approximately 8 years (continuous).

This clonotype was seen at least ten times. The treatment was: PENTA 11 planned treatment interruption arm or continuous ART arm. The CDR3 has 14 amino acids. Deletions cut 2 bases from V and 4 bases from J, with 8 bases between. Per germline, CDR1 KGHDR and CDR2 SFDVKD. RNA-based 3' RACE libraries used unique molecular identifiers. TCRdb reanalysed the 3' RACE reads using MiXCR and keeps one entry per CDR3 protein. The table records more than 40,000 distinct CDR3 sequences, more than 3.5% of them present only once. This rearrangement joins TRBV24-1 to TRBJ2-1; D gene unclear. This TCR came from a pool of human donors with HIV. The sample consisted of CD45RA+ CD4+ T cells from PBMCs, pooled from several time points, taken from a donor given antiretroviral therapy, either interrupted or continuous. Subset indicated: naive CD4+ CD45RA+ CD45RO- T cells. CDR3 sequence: CATSDSPPYNEQFF. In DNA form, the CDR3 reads TGTGCCACCAGTGATTCTCCACCTTACAATGAGCAGTTCTTC.